This is a list of T cell receptor beta chains from one sample in a study of early T cells in non-severe SARS-CoV-2 infection. From the 5' RACE reads, TCRdb called clonotypes with MiXCR, one entry per CDR3 protein. The sample records just over 65,000 distinct CDR3 sequences, approximately 13% being singletons. The specimen sequenced was whole blood. The source is an adult who was a healthcare worker with PCR-confirmed SARS-CoV-2 infection or an uninfected control (not recorded which). The conserved cysteine and the conserved F or W are not part of the CDR3 here. Fields, in order: CDR3 length, V gene, D gene, CDR3 protein. A D gene is named only where the DNA matches it firmly.

length: 12; V: TRBV7-9; D: .; CDR3: ASSPSRRGYEQY
length: 13; V: TRBV20-1; D: TRBD2; CDR3: SARLAARNTGELF
length: 12; V: TRBV10-3; D: TRBD1; CDR3: AIRGTGGTDEQF
length: 12; V: TRBV6-1; D: TRBD1; CDR3: ASSEGDRNQPQH
length: 14; V: TRBV29-1; D: .; CDR3: SVGLFGGSGANVLT
length: 13; V: TRBV30; D: TRBD1; CDR3: AWTGTASNTGELF
length: 13; V: TRBV6-5; D: .; CDR3: ASSYGTSSYNEQF
length: 11; V: TRBV28; D: .; CDR3: ASSPQMNTEAF
length: 13; V: TRBV20-1; D: .; CDR3: SARGGGRKYYGYT
length: 11; V: TRBV7-8; D: .; CDR3: ASSFHREGEQF
length: 13; V: TRBV2; D: TRBD2; CDR3: ASSEGLAGTYEQY
length: 11; V: TRBV20-1; D: TRBD2; CDR3: SGLAGPPDTQY
length: 14; V: TRBV19; D: TRBD1; CDR3: ASSSQGDSSYNEQF
length: 14; V: TRBV12-3/TRBV12-4; D: .; CDR3: ASSLSGDFSGNTIY
length: 11; V: TRBV15; D: .; CDR3: ATSRDPGIEAF
length: 13; V: TRBV7-2; D: .; CDR3: ASSSSSARRNEQF
length: 10; V: TRBV4-2; D: .; CDR3: ASSQNTDTQY
length: 13; V: TRBV18; D: .; CDR3: ASSPPRGGEETQY
length: 15; V: TRBV14; D: .; CDR3: ASSQDLGKGYGYGYT
length: 13; V: TRBV9; D: TRBD1; CDR3: ASSAGQGAIYEQY
length: 13; V: TRBV5-6; D: .; CDR3: ASSLVGPYGNEQY
length: 14; V: TRBV7-9; D: TRBD1; CDR3: ASTQSRDSLNSPLH
length: 12; V: TRBV2; D: TRBD2; CDR3: ASLQRELTGELF
length: 12; V: TRBV3-1; D: .; CDR3: ASSQVWGETEAF
length: 11; V: TRBV6-5; D: TRBD1; CDR3: ASRTGILLGYT
length: 13; V: TRBV7-2; D: TRBD1; CDR3: ASSPPGQGMPEAF
length: 12; V: TRBV2; D: .; CDR3: ASSDNSISYGYT
length: 11; V: TRBV28; D: TRBD2; CDR3: ASWLAGAPEQF
length: 13; V: TRBV10-3; D: TRBD2; CDR3: AISESSGLAYEQY
length: 10; V: TRBV28; D: .; CDR3: ASSDGRTEAF
length: 13; V: TRBV5-1; D: .; CDR3: ASSLNRGLTGELF